The T cell receptor (beta chain) described here comes from a study of cytomegalovirus exposure and HLA in healthy donors. The study, taken as a whole, reports: Immune exposure was documented only through CMV serostatus. Later on, an analysis tied approximately 17,000 TCR beta sequences to HLA alleles at 0.05 false discovery rate.

This clone was counted only a few times. Its antigen remains unidentified. CDR3 length: 15 amino acids. Deletions cut 3 bases from V and 7 bases from J, with 16 bases between. Germline V gene lookup returns CDR1 KGHSH and CDR2 LQKENI. PCR amplification relied on 60 Vbeta primers (plus 13 Jbeta primers). Original processing notes: There were 70 million to 95 million unique TCR beta chains by a later count, and 10 million to 12 million of them were shared. Sequencing was performed with immunoSEQ multiplex PCR; in TCRdb, only in-frame clones are kept and a portion is missing. V and J calls and clone size are as listed in that table; D and trimming were resolved from the DNA. In the table there are about 150,000 clones, about two thirds of which are singletons.

The TCR was taken from a middle-aged man in good health and CMV-seropositive. V gene TRBV18 combines with J gene TRBJ2-1; a weak D match, TRBD2 (5 bases). Sequencing was carried out using PBMCs. The CDR3 reads CASSPVLVDGNEQFF. The CDR3 DNA sequence: TGTGCCAGCTCACCGGTACTAGTTGATGGGAATGAGCAGTTCTTC.